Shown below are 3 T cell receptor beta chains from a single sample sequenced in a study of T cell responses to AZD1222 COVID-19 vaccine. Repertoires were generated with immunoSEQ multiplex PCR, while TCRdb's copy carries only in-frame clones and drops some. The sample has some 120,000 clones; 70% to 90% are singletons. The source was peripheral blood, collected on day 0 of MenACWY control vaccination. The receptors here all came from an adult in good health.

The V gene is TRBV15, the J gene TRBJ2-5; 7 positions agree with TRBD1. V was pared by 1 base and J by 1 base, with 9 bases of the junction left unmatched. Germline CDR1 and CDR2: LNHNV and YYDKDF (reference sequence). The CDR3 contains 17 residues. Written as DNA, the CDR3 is TGTGCCACCAGCAGAGTCAACTCCGGGACAGTCCAAGAGACCCAGTACTTC. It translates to CATSRVNSGTVQETQYF.

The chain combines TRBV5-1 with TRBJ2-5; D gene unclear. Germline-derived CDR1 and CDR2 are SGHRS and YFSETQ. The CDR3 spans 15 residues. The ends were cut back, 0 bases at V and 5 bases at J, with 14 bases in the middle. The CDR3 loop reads CASSLEQGSLETQYF. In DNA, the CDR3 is TGCGCCAGCAGCTTGGAACAAGGCTCTTTGGAGACCCAGTACTTC.

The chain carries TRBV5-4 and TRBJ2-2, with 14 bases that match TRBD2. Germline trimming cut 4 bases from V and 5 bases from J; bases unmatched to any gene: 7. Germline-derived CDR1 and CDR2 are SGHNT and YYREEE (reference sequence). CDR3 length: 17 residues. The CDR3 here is CASSPGTSGGYTGELFF. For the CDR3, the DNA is TGTGCCAGCAGCCCAGGGACTAGCGGGGGATATACCGGGGAGCTGTTTTTT.